The rows below give T cell receptor beta chains drawn from one sample of a study of blood T cell repertoires in COVID-19. Assay used: immunoSEQ multiplex PCR; TCRdb lists only in-frame clones, some missing. The sample shows roughly 62,000 clones, around 90% of them seen only once. The sample consisted of peripheral blood. The source of these receptors is a human donor with active COVID-19. The donor label of this sample is uncertain. Both conserved end residues are part of each CDR3. D genes are given only for firm matches. Clone size is shown for a subset of rows, as once, few, many or a class of expanded clone.

NA TRBJ1-2 TRBV19 NA TGTGCCAGTAGTGGATTCGGCGCGGGGGTTGATGGCTACACCTTC CASSGFGAGVDGYTF
NA TRBJ1-1 TRBV27 NA TGTGCCAGCAGTTTTAAGCCGCCGCACTCTGAAGCTTTCTTT CASSFKPPHSEAFF
NA TRBJ1-4 TRBV13 TRBD1 TGTGCCAGCAGCGACCGACAGGGGGTTATTGAAAAACTGTTTTTT CASSDRQGVIEKLFF
NA TRBJ1-2 TRBV18 TRBD1 TGTGCCAGTCATCCTCCCCGGGACAGCCTTTATGGCTACACCTTC CASHPPRDSLYGYTF
NA TRBJ1-1 TRBV6-5 NA TGTGCCAGCGGGGAGGTGGACATTGAAGCTTTCTTT CASGEVDIEAFF
NA TRBJ1-1 TRBV29-1 NA TGCAGCGTCCGTACCGGGGGGGGTAACGCTGAAGCTTTCTTT CSVRTGGGNAEAFF
NA TRBJ1-2 TRBV19 NA TGTGCCAGTCTTAAAGGGGCCACCGGGTATGGCTACACCTTC CASLKGATGYGYTF
few TRBJ2-7 TRBV4-1 NA TGCGCCAGCAGCCAAGTCCTCGCCAGCTCCTACGAGCAGTACTTC CASSQVLASSYEQYF
NA TRBJ2-5 TRBV28 NA TGTGCCAGCACCATTTCATGGGGAGCGTTACAAGAGACCCAGTACTTC CASTISWGALQETQYF
NA TRBJ1-5 TRBV20-1 NA TGCAGTGCTAGTCTAAGGGGGTTCAGATCGGATCAGCCCCAGCATTTT CSASLRGFRSDQPQHF
NA TRBJ1-1 TRBV18 NA TGTGCCAGCTCACCACCGACGGAGGGGATTAACACTGAAGCTTTCTTT CASSPPTEGINTEAFF
NA TRBJ2-2 TRBV10-1 NA TGCGCCAGCAGTGACCGACTAGATTCCGGGGAGCTGTTTTTT CASSDRLDSGELFF
NA TRBJ2-1 TRBV5-1 NA TGCGCCAGCAGTCCAAATAACGGGAATGAGCAGTTCTTC CASSPNNGNEQFF
NA TRBJ2-7 TRBV18 TRBD1 TGTGCCAGCTCTCCGCCGGGACAGGGTAACTACGAGCAGTACTTC CASSPPGQGNYEQYF
NA TRBJ2-3 TRBV5-6 NA TGTGCCAGCAGCTTGGGGGCAGGGGACAAAGATACGCAGTATTTT CASSLGAGDKDTQYF
NA TRBJ2-7 TRBV5-1 TRBD2 TGCGCCAGCAGCCCCCTAACTAGCGGAGCCTACGAGCAGTACTTC CASSPLTSGAYEQYF
NA TRBJ2-7 TRBV6-5 TRBD1 TGTGCCAGCAGAGCCGGACAGGGGGCGGTCGAGCAGTACTTC CASRAGQGAVEQYF
NA TRBJ1-2 TRBV2 TRBD1 TGTGCCAGCAGTGAATTGGGGACAGGAGGGGATGGCTACACCTTC CASSELGTGGDGYTF
NA TRBJ1-1 TRBV4-1 TRBD1 TGCGCCAGCAGCCATCCACGGGACAGGGTGAACACTGAAGCTTTCTTT CASSHPRDRVNTEAFF
NA TRBJ2-1 TRBV10-3 TRBD2 TGTGCCACCTCGTCTAGCGGAGCTTACAATGAGCAGTTCTTC CATSSSGAYNEQFF
NA TRBJ2-2 TRBV5-4 TRBD2 TGTGCCAGCAGCCCACCCGGGACTAGCGGGGGGGCCCCCGGGGAGCTGTTTTTT CASSPPGTSGGAPGELFF
many TRBJ2-7 TRBV27 NA TGTGCCAGCAGGGCGCCGGACACCCCAGCCTACGAGCAGTACTTC CASRAPDTPAYEQYF
few TRBJ1-3 TRBV12-3/TRBV12-4 NA TGTGCCAGCACCTTAAACTCTGGAAACACCATATATTTT CASTLNSGNTIYF
NA TRBJ1-5 TRBV29-1 NA TGCAGCGTTGTGGTGGGGGCTGCGGGTCAGCCCCAGCATTTT CSVVVGAAGQPQHF
NA TRBJ2-2 TRBV19 TRBD2 TGTGCCAGTAGTCAACTAGCGGGAGTCTCGACCGGGGAGCTGTTTTTT CASSQLAGVSTGELFF
NA TRBJ1-1 TRBV14 NA TGTGTCAGCAGCCAAGTGATCAGTAGGCGGGTGACTGAAGCTTTCTTT CVSSQVISRRVTEAFF
NA TRBJ1-1 TRBV5-4 TRBD1 TGTGCCAGCAGCTTTTTGGGACAGGGGACCGAAGCTTTCTTT CASSFLGQGTEAFF
NA TRBJ2-1 TRBV5-4 TRBD2 TGTGCCAGCAGCTTGGTAGCGGGAGGTTACAATGAGCAGTTCTTC CASSLVAGGYNEQFF
NA TRBJ2-1 TRBV16 NA TGTGCCAGCGCGGGTTTGGTCCGGGATCGATATAGCAATGAGCAGTTCTTC CASAGLVRDRYSNEQFF
NA TRBJ2-2 TRBV19 TRBD2 TGTGCCAGTAGATTCACAGTCGGGGTGCCGGGACTAGCGGGAGGCACCGGGGAGCTGTTTTTT CASRFTVGVPGLAGGTGELFF
NA TRBJ2-7 TRBV15 TRBD1 TGTGCCACCAGCAGAGTGGGGACAGGCAGTGGAACCGAGCAGTACTTC CATSRVGTGSGTEQYF
NA TRBJ2-7 TRBV7-2 NA TGTGCCAGCAGCATTGGGGGGGGGCTGGAGCAGTACTTC CASSIGGGLEQYF
once TRBJ2-5 TRBV5-4 TRBD2 TGTGCCAGCAGCTTCGGTCGACTAGCGGGAAATGCGGAGACCCAGTACTTC CASSFGRLAGNAETQYF
NA TRBJ1-5 TRBV2 NA TGTGCCAGCAACGTGGGAGGTCAGCCCCAGCATTTT CASNVGGQPQHF
NA TRBJ1-6 TRBV4-2 TRBD1 TGTGCCAGCAGCCAGGAATCTACAGGGGTGTCACCCCTCCACTTT CASSQESTGVSPLHF
NA TRBJ1-1 TRBV10-3 TRBD1 TGTGCCATCAGCGCGGACAGGGGGTACACTGAAGCTTTCTTT CAISADRGYTEAFF
NA TRBJ2-1 TRBV7-9 NA TGTGCCAGCAGCTTAGTGGGCCAGGGTGGCATGAATGAGCAGTTCTTC CASSLVGQGGMNEQFF
few TRBJ2-7 TRBV5-1 NA TGCGCCAGCAGCTCGGCTAGCTCCTACGAGCAGTACTTC CASSSASSYEQYF
NA TRBJ1-2 TRBV18 TRBD1 TGTGCCAGCTCACCAGGCCGGGACAGTACTGGCTACACCTTC CASSPGRDSTGYTF
NA TRBJ2-1 TRBV3-1/TRBV3-2 TRBD2 TGTGCCAGCAGCCAAGAAGGGCTAGCGGACCCCAATGAGCAGTTCTTC CASSQEGLADPNEQFF
NA TRBJ2-1 TRBV19 TRBD2 TGTGCCAGTAGTATAGATGGGCTAGCGGGGAACAATGAGCAGTTCTTC CASSIDGLAGNNEQFF